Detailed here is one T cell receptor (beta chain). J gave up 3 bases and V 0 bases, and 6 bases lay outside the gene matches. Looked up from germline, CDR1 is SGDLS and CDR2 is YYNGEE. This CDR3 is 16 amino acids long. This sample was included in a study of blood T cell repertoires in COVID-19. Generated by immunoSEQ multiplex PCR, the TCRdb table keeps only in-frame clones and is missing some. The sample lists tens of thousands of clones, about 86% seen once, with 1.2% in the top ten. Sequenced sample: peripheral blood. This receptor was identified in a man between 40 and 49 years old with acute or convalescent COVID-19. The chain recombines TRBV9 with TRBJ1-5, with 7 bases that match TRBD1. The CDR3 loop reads CASSVGDSLYNQPQHF. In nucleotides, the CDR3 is TGTGCCAGCAGCGTAGGGGACAGCCTTTACAATCAGCCCCAGCATTTT.